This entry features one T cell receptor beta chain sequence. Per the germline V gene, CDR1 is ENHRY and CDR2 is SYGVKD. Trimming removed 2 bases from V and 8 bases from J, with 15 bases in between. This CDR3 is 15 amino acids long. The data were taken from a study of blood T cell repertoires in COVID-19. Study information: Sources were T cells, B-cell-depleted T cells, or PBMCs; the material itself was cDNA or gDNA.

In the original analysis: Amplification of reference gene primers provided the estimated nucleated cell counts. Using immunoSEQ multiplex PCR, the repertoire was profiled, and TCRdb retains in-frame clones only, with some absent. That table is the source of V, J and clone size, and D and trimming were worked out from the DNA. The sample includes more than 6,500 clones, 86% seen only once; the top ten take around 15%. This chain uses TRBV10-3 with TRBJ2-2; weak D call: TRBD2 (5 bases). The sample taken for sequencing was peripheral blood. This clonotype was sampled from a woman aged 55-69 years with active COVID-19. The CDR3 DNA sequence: TGTGCCATCAGTGAGAGACCCGGGGAAGGTGGGGAGCTGTTTTTT. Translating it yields CAISERPGEGGELFF.